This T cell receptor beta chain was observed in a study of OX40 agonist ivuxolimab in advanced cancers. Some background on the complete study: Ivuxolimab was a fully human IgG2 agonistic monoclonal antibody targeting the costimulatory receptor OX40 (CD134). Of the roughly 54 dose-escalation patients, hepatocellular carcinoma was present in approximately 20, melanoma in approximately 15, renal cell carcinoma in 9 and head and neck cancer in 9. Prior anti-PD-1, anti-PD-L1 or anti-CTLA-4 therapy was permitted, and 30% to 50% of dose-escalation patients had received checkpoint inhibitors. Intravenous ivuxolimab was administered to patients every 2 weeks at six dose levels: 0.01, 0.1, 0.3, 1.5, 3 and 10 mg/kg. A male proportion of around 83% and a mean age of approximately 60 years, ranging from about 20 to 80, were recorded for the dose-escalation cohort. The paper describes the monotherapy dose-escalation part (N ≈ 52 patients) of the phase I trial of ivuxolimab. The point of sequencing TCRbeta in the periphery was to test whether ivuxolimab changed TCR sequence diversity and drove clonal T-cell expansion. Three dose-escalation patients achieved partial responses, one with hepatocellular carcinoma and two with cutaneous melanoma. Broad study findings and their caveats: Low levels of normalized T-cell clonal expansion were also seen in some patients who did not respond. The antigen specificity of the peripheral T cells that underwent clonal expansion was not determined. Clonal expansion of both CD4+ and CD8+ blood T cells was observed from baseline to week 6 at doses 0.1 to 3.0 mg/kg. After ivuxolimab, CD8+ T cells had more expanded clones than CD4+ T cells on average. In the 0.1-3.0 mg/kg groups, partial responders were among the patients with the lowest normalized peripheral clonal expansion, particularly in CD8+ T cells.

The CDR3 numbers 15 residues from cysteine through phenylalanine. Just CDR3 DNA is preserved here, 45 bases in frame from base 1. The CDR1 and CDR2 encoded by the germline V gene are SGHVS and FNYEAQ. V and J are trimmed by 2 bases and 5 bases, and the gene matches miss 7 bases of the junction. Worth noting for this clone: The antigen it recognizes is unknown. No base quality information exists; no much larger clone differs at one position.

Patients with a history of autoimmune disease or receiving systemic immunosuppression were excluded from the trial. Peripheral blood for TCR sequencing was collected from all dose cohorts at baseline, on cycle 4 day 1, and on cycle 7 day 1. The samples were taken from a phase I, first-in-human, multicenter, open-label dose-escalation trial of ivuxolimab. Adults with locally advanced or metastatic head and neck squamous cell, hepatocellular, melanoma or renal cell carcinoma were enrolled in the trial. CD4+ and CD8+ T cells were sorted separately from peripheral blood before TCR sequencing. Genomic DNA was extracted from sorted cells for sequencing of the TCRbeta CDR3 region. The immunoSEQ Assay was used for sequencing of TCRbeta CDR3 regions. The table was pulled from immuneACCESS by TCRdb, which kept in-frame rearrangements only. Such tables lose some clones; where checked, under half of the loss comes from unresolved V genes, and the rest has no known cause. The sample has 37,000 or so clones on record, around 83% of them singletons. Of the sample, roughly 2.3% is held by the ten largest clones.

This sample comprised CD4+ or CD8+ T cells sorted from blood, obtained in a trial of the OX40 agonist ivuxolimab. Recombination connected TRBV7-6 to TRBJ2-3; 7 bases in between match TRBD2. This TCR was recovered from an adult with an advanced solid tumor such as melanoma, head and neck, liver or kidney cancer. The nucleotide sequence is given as TGTGCCAGCAGCTTAATGGGCGGGGGTCAAGATACGCAGTATTTT. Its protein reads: CASSLMGGGQDTQYF.